There are a few counts of the clone carrying this TCR beta chain. Antigen unknown. Repertoires were generated with immunoSEQ multiplex PCR, while TCRdb's copy carries only in-frame clones and drops some. This table has about 4,400 clones, roughly 70% appearing once. This specimen comes from a study of T cells in tumors after PD-1 blockade. Broader study findings: Roughly 42% of tumor TCR clonotypes were also found in blood.

Tumor or blood genomic DNA was sequenced, with inputs of roughly 616 ng to 6,004 ng. Specimen: tumor tissue, collected before anti-PD-1 treatment. This clonotype originated in a human donor with basal cell carcinoma.

The CDR3 is CASSQPPGGRRNTEAFF. The DNA of the CDR3 is TGCGCCAGCAGCCAACCCCCCGGGGGGAGGAGGAACACTGAAGCTTTCTTT. The J gene is TRBJ1-1, the V gene TRBV4-1, with TRBD1 as a possible D gene (5 bases). With 2 bases removed from V and 1 base from J, the gap between germline ends came to 17 bases. This CDR3 region has 17 residues. The germline V gene has CDR1 MGHRA and CDR2 YSYEKL.